A selection of T cell receptor beta chains follows, all from one sample in a study of radiation and T cells in renal cell carcinoma. TCRdb's copy holds only in-frame clones and misses some; the assay was immunoSEQ multiplex PCR. The sample carries approximately 40,000 clones, about 82% recorded once. Sequencing used blood, obtained from a patient whose treatment included radiotherapy and nephrectomy. Every receptor here comes from a woman aged 65 to 85 with renal cell carcinoma. Each CDR3 is given with its conserved first and last residue. A D gene is named only where the DNA matches it firmly. Clone size appears in some rows only: once, few, many, or a class for an expanded clone.

>few|TRBV2|.|TRBJ1-6
TGTGCCAGCAGTGACTCAGGACGAATTAATTCACCCCTCCACTTT
CASSDSGRINSPLHF
>.|TRBV7-9|.|TRBJ2-1
TGTGCCAGCAGCCTCCCCAAAGGGGTCCGGGACTCCTACAATGAGCAGTTCTTC
CASSLPKGVRDSYNEQFF
>.|TRBV19|.|TRBJ1-1
TGTGCCAGTAGTATCAGCCAGGGGAACACTGAAGCTTTCTTT
CASSISQGNTEAFF
>.|TRBV4-1|.|TRBJ1-1
TGCGCCAGCAGCCAAGATAGGAGGGGAGGTACTGAAGCTTTCTTT
CASSQDRRGGTEAFF
>.|TRBV6-5|TRBD1|TRBJ1-1
TGTGCCAGCAGTTACGAGAGGGGGCGCGGCACTGAAGCTTTCTTT
CASSYERGRGTEAFF
>.|TRBV29-1|.|TRBJ1-2
TGCAGCGCGTCGACAAGTAACTATGGCTACACCTTC
CSASTSNYGYTF
>.|TRBV5-1|.|TRBJ2-1
TGCGCCAGCAGCTTGGGGGACTGGAACAATGAGCAGTTCTTC
CASSLGDWNNEQFF
>.|TRBV5-6|.|TRBJ2-5
TGTGCCAGCAGCTTCGGTGAGGGTCTTATGAAGCAGTACTTC
CASSFGEGLMKQYF
>.|TRBV30|.|TRBJ2-7
TGTGCCTGGAGTTGGGGGATTAATTCCTACGAGCAGTACTTC
CAWSWGINSYEQYF
>.|TRBV10-3|TRBD1|TRBJ2-5
TGTGCCAGTGCGACAGGGGGTGGCGAGACCCAGTACTTC
CASATGGGETQYF
>.|TRBV4-3|TRBD2|TRBJ2-7
TGCGCCAGCAGCCAAGGACTAGCGAGGGAGCAGTACTTC
CASSQGLAREQYF
>.|TRBV10-3|TRBD1|TRBJ1-5
TGTGCCATCAGTGGACAGGGGGATCAGCCCCAGCATTTT
CAISGQGDQPQHF
>.|TRBV21-1|.|TRBJ2-3
TGTGCCAGCAGCAGGAGGGCGGGAGGGCCGAACACAGATACGCAGTATTTT
CASSRRAGGPNTDTQYF
>.|TRBV7-9|.|TRBJ2-7
TGTGCCAGCAGCTTTCAGTCCTACGAGCAGTACTTC
CASSFQSYEQYF
>few|TRBV7-2|.|TRBJ1-5
TGTGCCAGCAGCGTATATAGCAATCAGCCCCAGCATTTT
CASSVYSNQPQHF
>.|TRBV4-1|TRBD1|TRBJ2-3
TGCGCCAGCAGCCCCGGGGACAGGCAGGCGGAGGCGCAGTATTTT
CASSPGDRQAEAQYF
>.|TRBV5-8|.|TRBJ2-1
TGTGCCAGCAGCTCGGGACTCCTCTACAATGAGCAGTTCTTC
CASSSGLLYNEQFF
>.|TRBV6-5|.|TRBJ1-1
TGTGCCAGCAGTTACTCAGGGCTGGGCACTGAAGCTTTCTTT
CASSYSGLGTEAFF
>once|TRBV6-6|TRBD1|TRBJ2-1
TGTGCCAGCAAAGGGACAGGGTTTGGTGAGCAGTTCTTC
CASKGTGFGEQFF
>.|TRBV25-1|.|TRBJ2-7
TGTGCCAGCAGTGAGTTAGGGGACTACGAGCAGTACTTC
CASSELGDYEQYF
>.|TRBV9|.|TRBJ1-5
TGTGCCAGCAGCCCGCATGACTCCGGCAATCAGCCCCAGCATTTT
CASSPHDSGNQPQHF
>.|TRBV7-7|.|TRBJ1-5
TGTGCCAGCAGCTTGAGCACGGGGCTCCCCCAGCATTTT
CASSLSTGLPQHF
>.|TRBV6-4|.|TRBJ1-2
TGTGCCAGCAGGTGGACGGGGGAGGACTCTGGCTACACCTTC
CASRWTGEDSGYTF
>.|TRBV19|.|TRBJ1-5
TGTGCCAGTAGTATTCCCCCGGCAAGCAATCAGCCCCAGCATTTT
CASSIPPASNQPQHF
>.|TRBV7-9|.|TRBJ1-1
TGTGCCAGCAGCCCGCAACAGGGGAACACTGAAGCTTTCTTT
CASSPQQGNTEAFF
>.|TRBV6-5|.|TRBJ1-1
TGTGCCAGCAGTTACCTGGGTCTCGGCACTGAAGCTTTCTTT
CASSYLGLGTEAFF
>.|TRBV15|.|TRBJ2-5
TGTGCCACCAGCAGAGATCCTCAACCCCAAGAGACCCAGTACTTC
CATSRDPQPQETQYF
>.|TRBV18|TRBD2|TRBJ2-5
TGTGCCAGCTCACCGGTAGCGGGGGACCAAGAGACCCAGTACTTC
CASSPVAGDQETQYF
>.|TRBV6-6|.|TRBJ2-7
TGTGCCAGCACCGACGACAGGGAGCAGTACTTC
CASTDDREQYF
>.|TRBV7-8|TRBD2|TRBJ2-5
TGTGCCAGCAGCTCGGGACTAGCCAGGGAGACCCAGTACTTC
CASSSGLARETQYF
>.|TRBV5-1|.|TRBJ1-2
TGCGCCAGCAGCCACATGGCTAACTATGGCTACACCTTC
CASSHMANYGYTF
>.|TRBV2|.|TRBJ2-1
TGTGCCAGCAGTGGCGGGGCGTTGCGGTGGAATGAGCAGTTCTTC
CASSGGALRWNEQFF
>.|TRBV4-1|TRBD2|TRBJ2-1
TGCGCCAGCAGCCAAGATACGGGAGGCCGAGGAAATGAGCAGTTCTTC
CASSQDTGGRGNEQFF
>.|TRBV14|.|TRBJ1-2
TGTGCCAGCAGCAGGGGCCCTAACTATGGCTACACCTTC
CASSRGPNYGYTF
>medium-sized|TRBV7-2|.|TRBJ1-2
TGTGCCAGCAGCTTAGGGGATAACAGTTACTACACCTTC
CASSLGDNSYYTF
>.|TRBV7-9|.|TRBJ2-1
TGTGCCAGCAGTTCGCGTAGGGGGTACAATGAGCAGTTCTTC
CASSSRRGYNEQFF
>.|TRBV19|.|TRBJ2-1
TGTGCCAGTAGTATAGCCGGGGGCAGCTCCTACAATGAGCAGTTCTTC
CASSIAGGSSYNEQFF
>.|TRBV7-3|.|TRBJ2-3
TGTGCCAGCAGCGTTGGGGTGGGGCGAGATACGCAGTATTTT
CASSVGVGRDTQYF
>.|TRBV7-3|.|TRBJ2-1
TGTGCCAGCAATGGGGGGAGCAACAATGAGCAGTTCTTC
CASNGGSNNEQFF
>.|TRBV29-1|TRBD1|TRBJ2-1
TGCAGCGTAGATGTGGACAGGGCCAATGAGCAGTTCTTC
CSVDVDRANEQFF
>once|TRBV28|TRBD1|TRBJ1-2
TGTGCCAGCAGTCTCGGACAGGGGTGCACCTTC
CASSLGQGCTF
>few|TRBV6-5|.|TRBJ2-5
TGTGCCAGCAGTTGGGAGACCCAGTACTTC
CASSWETQYF